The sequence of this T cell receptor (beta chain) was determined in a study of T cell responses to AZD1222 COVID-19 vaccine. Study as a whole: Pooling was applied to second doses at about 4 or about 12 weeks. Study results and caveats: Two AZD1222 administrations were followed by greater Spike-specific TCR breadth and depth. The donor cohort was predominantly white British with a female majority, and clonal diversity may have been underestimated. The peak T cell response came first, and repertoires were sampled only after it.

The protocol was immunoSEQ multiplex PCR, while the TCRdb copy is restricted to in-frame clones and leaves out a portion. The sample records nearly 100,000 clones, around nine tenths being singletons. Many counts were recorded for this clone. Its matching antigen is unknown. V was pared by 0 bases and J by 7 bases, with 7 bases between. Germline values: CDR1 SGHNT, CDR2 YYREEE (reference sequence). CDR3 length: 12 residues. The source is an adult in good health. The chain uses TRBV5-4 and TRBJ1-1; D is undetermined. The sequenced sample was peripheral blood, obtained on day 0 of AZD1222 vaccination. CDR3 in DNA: TGTGCCAGCAGCTTGGTCGGGTATGAAGCTTTCTTT. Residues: CASSLVGYEAFF.